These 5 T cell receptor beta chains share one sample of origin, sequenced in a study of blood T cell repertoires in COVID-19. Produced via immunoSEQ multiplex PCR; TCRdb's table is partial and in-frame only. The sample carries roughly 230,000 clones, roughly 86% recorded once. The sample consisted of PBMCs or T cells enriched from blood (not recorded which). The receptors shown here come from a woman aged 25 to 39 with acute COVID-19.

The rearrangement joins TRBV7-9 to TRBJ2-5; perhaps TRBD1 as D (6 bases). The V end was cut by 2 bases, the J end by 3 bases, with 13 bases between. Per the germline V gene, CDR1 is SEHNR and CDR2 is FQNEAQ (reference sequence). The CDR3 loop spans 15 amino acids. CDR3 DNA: TGTGCCAGCAGCTTAAGGCAGGGGAAGGAAGAGACCCAGTACTTC. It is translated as CASSLRQGKEETQYF.

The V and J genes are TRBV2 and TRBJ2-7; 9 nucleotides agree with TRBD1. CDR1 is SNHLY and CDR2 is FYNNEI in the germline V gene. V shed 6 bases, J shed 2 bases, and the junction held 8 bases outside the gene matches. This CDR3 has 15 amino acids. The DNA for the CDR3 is TGTGCCAGCAGGGCCGGACAGGGGCAAACCTACGAGCAGTACTTC. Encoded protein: CASRAGQGQTYEQYF.

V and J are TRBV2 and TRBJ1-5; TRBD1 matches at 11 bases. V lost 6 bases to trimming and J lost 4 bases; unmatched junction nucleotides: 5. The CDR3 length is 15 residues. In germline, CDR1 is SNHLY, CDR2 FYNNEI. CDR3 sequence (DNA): TGTGCCAGCAGCTCCGGGACAGGGGGTAATCAGCCCCAGCATTTT. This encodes CASSSGTGGNQPQHF.

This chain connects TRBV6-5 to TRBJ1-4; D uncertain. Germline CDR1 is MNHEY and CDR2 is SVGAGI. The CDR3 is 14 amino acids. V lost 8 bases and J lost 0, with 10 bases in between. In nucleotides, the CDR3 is TGTGCCAGCCTCCAGACTGCAACTAATGAAAAACTGTTTTTT. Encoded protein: CASLQTATNEKLFF.

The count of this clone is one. This CDR3 is CSGVGGYEQYF. CDR3 DNA: TGCAGCGGGGTAGGGGGCTACGAGCAGTACTTC. The genes are TRBV29-1 and TRBJ2-7; D is perhaps TRBD1 (6 bases). The CDR3 is 11 residues long. CDR1 is SQVTM, CDR2 ANQGSEA, per germline. Trimming stripped 7 bases from V and 3 bases from J, with 10 bases between.